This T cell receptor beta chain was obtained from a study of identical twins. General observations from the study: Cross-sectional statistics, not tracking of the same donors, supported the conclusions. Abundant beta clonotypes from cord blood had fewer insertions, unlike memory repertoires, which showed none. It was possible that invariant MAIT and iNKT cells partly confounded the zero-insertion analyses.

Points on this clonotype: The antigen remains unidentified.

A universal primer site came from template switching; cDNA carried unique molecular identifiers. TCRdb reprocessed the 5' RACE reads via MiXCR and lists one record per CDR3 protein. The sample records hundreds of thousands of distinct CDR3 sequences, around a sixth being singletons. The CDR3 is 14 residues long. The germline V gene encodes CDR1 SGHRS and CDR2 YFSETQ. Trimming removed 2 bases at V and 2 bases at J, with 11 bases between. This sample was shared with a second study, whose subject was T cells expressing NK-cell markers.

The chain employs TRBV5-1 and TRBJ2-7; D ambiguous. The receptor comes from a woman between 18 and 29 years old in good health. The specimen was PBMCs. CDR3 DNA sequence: TGCGCCAGCAGCTTCGCGCGTGAAGCCTACGAGCAGTACTTC. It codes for CASSFAREAYEQYF.